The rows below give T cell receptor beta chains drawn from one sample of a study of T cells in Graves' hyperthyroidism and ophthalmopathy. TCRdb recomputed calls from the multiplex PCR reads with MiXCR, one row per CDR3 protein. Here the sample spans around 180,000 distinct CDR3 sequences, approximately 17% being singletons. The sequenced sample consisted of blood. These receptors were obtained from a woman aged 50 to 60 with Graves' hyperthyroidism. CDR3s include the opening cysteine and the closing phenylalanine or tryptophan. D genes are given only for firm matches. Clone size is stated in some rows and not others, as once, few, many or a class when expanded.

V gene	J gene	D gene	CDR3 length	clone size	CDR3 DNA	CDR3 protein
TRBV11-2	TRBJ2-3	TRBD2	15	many	TGTGCCAGCAGCCTAGCGGGGGGGCCAACAGATACGCAGTATTTT	CASSLAGGPTDTQYF
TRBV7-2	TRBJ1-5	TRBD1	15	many	TGTGCCAGCAGCTGGAAGACAGGGTGGAATCAGCCCCAGCATTTT	CASSWKTGWNQPQHF
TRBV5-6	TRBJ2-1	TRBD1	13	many	TGTGCCAGCAGCCCGGACAGGGTCAATGAGCAGTTCTTC	CASSPDRVNEQFF
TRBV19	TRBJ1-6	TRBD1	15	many	TGTGCCAGTAGTATCCAGGACAGGGAGGATTCACCCCTCCACTTT	CASSIQDREDSPLHF
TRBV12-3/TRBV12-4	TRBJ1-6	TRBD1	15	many	TGTGCCAGCACAGATCGGACAGGACCCAATTCACCCCTCCACTTT	CASTDRTGPNSPLHF
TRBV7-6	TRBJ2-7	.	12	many	TGTGCCAGCAGCCCATTGAATACCGAGCAGTACTTC	CASSPLNTEQYF
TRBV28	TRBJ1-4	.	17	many	TGTGCCAGCAGTCTTTGGGCGGACACCAGGCGGAATGAAAAACTGTTTTTT	CASSLWADTRRNEKLFF
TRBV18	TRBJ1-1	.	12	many	TGTGCCAGCTCACCAACAGTTTTTGAAGCTTTCTTT	CASSPTVFEAFF
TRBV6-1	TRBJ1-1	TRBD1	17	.	TGTGCCAGCAGCCCCCGGGGACGGGACAGGGGTAAGCGGGAAGCTTTCTTT	CASSPRGRDRGKREAFF
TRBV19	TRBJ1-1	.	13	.	TGTGTTTCTGCCTGGGCGGGGAACACTGAAGCTTTCTTT	CVSAWAGNTEAFF
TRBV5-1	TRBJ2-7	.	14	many	TGCGCCAGCAGCTCCATTTCTACAGGGTCCGAGCAGTACTTC	CASSSISTGSEQYF
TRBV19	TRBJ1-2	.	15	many	TGTGCCAGTAGTACCGGAGCGACGGGGAACTATGGCTACACCTTC	CASSTGATGNYGYTF
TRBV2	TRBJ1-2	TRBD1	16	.	TGTGCCAGTGGCCTCTCTGGGACAGGGGTTTCTTATGGCTACACCTTC	CASGLSGTGVSYGYTF
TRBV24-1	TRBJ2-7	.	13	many	TGTGCCACCAGTGACCAGAGGGGAGACGAGCAGTACTTC	CATSDQRGDEQYF
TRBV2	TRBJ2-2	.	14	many	TGTGCCAGCAAGGGACTCCTGAACACCGGGGAGCTGTTTTTT	CASKGLLNTGELFF
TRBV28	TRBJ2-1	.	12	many	TGTGCCAGCAGTTTAGGGAATCATGAGCAGTTCTTC	CASSLGNHEQFF
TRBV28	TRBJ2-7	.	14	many	TGTGCCAGCAGCCCCGCTGGGGCTACCTACGAGCAGTACTTC	CASSPAGATYEQYF
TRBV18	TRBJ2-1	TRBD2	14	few	TGTGCCAGCTCACCCCGGGGGGCCTACAATGAGCAGTTCTTC	CASSPRGAYNEQFF
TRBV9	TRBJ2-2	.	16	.	TGTGCCAGCAGCGTTGGGCTTTTAGCTGGGTCCGGGGAGCTGTTTTTT	CASSVGLLAGSGELFF
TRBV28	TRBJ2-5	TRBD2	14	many	TGTGCCAGCAGCTTAGGGCTAGCGGGGGAGACCCAGTACTTC	CASSLGLAGETQYF
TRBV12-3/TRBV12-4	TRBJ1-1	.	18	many	TGTGCCAGCAGTTCCTACCCGGGGGGACGGTCAATGAACACTGAAGCTTTCTTT	CASSSYPGGRSMNTEAFF
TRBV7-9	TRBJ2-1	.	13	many	TGTGCCAGCAGCTCCATAACCTACAATGAGCAGTTCTTC	CASSSITYNEQFF
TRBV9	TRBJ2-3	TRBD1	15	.	TGTGCCAGCAGCACCGGGGACAGCAGCACAGATACGCAGTATTTT	CASSTGDSSTDTQYF
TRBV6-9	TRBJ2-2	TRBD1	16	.	TGTGCCAGCAGTTACCCCCGACAGGGGGCTTCCGGGGAGCTGTTTTTT	CASSYPRQGASGELFF
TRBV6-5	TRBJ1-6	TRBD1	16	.	TGTGCCAGCAGTTACCGGGACAGGGGAAGTGGTTCACCCCTCCACTTT	CASSYRDRGSGSPLHF
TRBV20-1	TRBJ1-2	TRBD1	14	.	TGCAGTGCTATTACTGGGACAGGGGCCTATGGCTACACCTTC	CSAITGTGAYGYTF
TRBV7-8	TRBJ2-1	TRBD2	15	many	TGTGCCAGCAGCTTATCCAACGGGGGGGCCGATGAGCAGTTCTTC	CASSLSNGGADEQFF
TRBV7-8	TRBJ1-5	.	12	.	TGTGCCAGCAGCATCGGCGGGCAGCCCCAGCATTTT	CASSIGGQPQHF
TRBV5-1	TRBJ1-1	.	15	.	TGTGCCAGCAGCTGGGGGGTACCAGGGAACACTGAAGCTTTCTTT	CASSWGVPGNTEAFF
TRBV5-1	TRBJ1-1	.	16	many	TGCGCCAGCAGCTTGGAACAAGGGCGGGGCCTCACTGAAGCTTTCTTT	CASSLEQGRGLTEAFF
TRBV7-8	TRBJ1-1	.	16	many	TGTGCCAGCAGCTCCTGGACGGGTGGTCGGAACACTGAAGCTTTCTTT	CASSSWTGGRNTEAFF
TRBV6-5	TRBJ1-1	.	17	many	TGTGCCAGCAGTTACTCTAGTCCCGGGACATGGAACACTGAAGCTTTCTTT	CASSYSSPGTWNTEAFF
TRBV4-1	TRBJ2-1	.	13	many	TGCGCCAGCAGCCAAGCGAGGGGGAATGAGCAGTTCTTC	CASSQARGNEQFF
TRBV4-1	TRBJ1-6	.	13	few	TGCGCCAGCAGCCTCCAGGAAAATTCACCCCTCCACTTT	CASSLQENSPLHF
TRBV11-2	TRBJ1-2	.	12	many	TGTGCCAGCAGCTTCGGGGGTCTTGGCTACACCTTC	CASSFGGLGYTF
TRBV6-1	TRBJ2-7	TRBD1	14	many	TGTGCCAGCAGGGCCGGGACAGGGGTTTACGAGCAGTACTTC	CASRAGTGVYEQYF
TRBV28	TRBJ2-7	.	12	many	TGTGCCAGCGGCAGGGAATCCCCAGTGCAGTACTTC	CASGRESPVQYF
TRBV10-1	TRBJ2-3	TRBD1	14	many	TGCGCCAGCAGTCCGACAGGGCACACAGATACGCAGTATTTT	CASSPTGHTDTQYF
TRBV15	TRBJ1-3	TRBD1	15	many	TGTGCCACCAGCAGAGGGACAGGCTCTGGAAACACCATATATTTT	CATSRGTGSGNTIYF